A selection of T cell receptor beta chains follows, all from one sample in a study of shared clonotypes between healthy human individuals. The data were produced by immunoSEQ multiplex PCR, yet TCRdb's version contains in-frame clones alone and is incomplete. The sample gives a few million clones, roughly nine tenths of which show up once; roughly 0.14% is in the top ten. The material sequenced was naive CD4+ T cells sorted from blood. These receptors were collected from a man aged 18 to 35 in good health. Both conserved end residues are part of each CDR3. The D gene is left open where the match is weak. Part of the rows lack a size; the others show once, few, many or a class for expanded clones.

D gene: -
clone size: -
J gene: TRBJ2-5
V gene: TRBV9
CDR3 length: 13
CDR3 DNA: TGTGCCAGCAGCACTGGGACGCAAGAGACCCAGTACTTC
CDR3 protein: CASSTGTQETQYF

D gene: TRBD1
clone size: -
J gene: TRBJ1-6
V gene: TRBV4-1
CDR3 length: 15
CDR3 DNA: TGCGCCAGCAGCCAACCGGACAGGGATAATTCACCCCTCCACTTT
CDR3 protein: CASSQPDRDNSPLHF

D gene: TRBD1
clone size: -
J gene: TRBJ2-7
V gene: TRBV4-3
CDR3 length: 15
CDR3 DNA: TGCGCCAGCAGCCAAGATCCGACAGGGAAGTACGAGCAGTACTTC
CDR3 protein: CASSQDPTGKYEQYF

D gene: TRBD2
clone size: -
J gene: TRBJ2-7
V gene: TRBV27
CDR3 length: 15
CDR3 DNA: TGTGCCAGCAGTTTGTCGCTAGCGGGCTCCTACGAGCAGTACTTC
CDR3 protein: CASSLSLAGSYEQYF

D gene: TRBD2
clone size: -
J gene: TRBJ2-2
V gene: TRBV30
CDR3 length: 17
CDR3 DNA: TGTGCCTGGAGTGTTAAGCGGGGGGGCCGAGGAATCGGGGAGCTGTTTTTT
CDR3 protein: CAWSVKRGGRGIGELFF

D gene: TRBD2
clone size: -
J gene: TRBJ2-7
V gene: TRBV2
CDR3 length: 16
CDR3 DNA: TGTGCCAGCAGTGAAAGTGGGACTAGCGGAGGGATCGGGCAGTACTTC
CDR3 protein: CASSESGTSGGIGQYF

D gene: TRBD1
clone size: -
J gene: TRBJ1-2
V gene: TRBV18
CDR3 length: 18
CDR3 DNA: TGTGCCAGCTCACCTCTCCGTTTGCAGGGGGGGGCCAACTATGGCTACACCTTC
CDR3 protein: CASSPLRLQGGANYGYTF

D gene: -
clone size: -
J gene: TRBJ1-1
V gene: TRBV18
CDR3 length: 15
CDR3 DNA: TGTGCCAGCTCACCTGCGACAGGTGCTAACACTGAAGCTTTCTTT
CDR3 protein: CASSPATGANTEAFF

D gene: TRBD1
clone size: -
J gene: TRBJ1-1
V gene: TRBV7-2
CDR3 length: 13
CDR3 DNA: TGTGCCAGCAGCCTAAGCACAGGGGGTAGAGCTTTCTTT
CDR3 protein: CASSLSTGGRAFF

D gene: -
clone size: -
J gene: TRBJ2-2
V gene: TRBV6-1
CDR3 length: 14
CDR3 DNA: TGTGCCACCAGGGAGGCGGGGAGTACCGGGGAGCTGTTTTTT
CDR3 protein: CATREAGSTGELFF

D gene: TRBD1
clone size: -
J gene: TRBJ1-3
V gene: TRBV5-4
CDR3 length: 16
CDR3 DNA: TGTGCCAGCAGCTCTAGAACAGGGGGCGGTGGAAACACCATATATTTT
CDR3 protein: CASSSRTGGGGNTIYF

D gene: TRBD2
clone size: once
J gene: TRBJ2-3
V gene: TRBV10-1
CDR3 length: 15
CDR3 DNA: TGCGCCAGCAGTGCCGGACTAGCGGCACCAGATACGCAGTATTTT
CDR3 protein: CASSAGLAAPDTQYF

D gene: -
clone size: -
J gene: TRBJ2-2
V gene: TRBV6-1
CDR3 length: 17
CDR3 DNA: TGTGCCAGCAGTGAAGGCCCAGGATACTCGAACACCGGGGAGCTGTTTTTT
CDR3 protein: CASSEGPGYSNTGELFF

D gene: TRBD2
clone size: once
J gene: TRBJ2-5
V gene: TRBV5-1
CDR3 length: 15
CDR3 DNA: TGCGCCAGCAGCATAGGACTAGCGGGGAAAGAGACCCAGTACTTC
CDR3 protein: CASSIGLAGKETQYF

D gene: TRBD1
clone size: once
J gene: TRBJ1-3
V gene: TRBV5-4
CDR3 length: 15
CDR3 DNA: TGTGCCAGCAGTCGGACAGGGGACTCTGGAAACACCATATATTTT
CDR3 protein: CASSRTGDSGNTIYF

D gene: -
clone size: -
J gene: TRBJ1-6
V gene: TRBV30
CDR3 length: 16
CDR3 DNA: TGTGCCTGGATGCCCGATTACAGCTCCTATAATTCACCCCTCCACTTT
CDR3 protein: CAWMPDYSSYNSPLHF

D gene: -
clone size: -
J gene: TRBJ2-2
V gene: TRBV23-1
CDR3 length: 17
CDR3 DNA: TGCGCCAGCAGTCAATCGAGTCGGGGGTTGGTCACCGGGGAGCTGTTTTTT
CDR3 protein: CASSQSSRGLVTGELFF

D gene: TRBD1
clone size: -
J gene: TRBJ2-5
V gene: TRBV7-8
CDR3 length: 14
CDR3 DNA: TGTGCCAGCAGCTGGGGACAGGGACAAGAGACCCAGTACTTC
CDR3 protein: CASSWGQGQETQYF

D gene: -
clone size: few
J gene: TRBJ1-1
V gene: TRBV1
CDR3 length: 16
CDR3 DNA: TGCACCAGCAGCCAAGAAGCAGGGAAAGGGAACACTGAAGCTTTCTTT
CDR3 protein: CTSSQEAGKGNTEAFF

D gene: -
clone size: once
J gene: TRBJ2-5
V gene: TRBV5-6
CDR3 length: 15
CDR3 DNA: TGTGCCAGCAGCTTGGGCCAAGTAATCCAAGAGACCCAGTACTTC
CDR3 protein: CASSLGQVIQETQYF

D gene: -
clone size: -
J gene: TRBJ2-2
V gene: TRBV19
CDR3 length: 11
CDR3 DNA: TGTGCCAGTAGCGGAACCGGGGAGCTGTTTTTT
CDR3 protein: CASSGTGELFF

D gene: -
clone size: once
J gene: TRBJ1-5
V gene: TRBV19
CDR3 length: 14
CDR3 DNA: TGTGCCACCCGAGGGTCCAGGAATGGTCAGCCCCAGCATTTT
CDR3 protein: CATRGSRNGQPQHF

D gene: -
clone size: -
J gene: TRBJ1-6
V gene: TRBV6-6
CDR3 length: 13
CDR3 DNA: TGTGCCAGCAGTTACGGCGGCTCATTACCCCTCCACTTT
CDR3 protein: CASSYGGSLPLHF

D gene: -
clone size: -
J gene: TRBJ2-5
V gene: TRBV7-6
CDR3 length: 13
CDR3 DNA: TGTGCCAGCAGCTTAGAGGAGGGGGAGACCCAGTACTTC
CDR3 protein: CASSLEEGETQYF

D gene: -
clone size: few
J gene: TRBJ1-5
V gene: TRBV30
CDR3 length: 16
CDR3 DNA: TGTGCCTGGAGTGTAACTCGGGGCTCAGGGATTCAGCCCCAGCATTTT
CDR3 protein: CAWSVTRGSGIQPQHF

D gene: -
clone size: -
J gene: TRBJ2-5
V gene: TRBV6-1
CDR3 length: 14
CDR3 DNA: TGTGCCAGCAGCCTGACAAGGGCGGGGGAGACCCAGTACTTC
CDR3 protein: CASSLTRAGETQYF

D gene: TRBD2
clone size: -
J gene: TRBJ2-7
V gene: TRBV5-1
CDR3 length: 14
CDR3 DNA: TGCGCCAGCAGCCTCCGGACTAGCCCCGACGAGCAGTACTTC
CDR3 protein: CASSLRTSPDEQYF

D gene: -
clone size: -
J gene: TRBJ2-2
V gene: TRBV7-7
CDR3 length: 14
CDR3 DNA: TGTGCTAGCAGGCCCATCCGGGACACCGGGGAGCTGTTTTTT
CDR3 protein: CASRPIRDTGELFF

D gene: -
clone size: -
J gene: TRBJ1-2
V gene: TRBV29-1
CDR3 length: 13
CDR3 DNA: TGCAGCGCCTCGACGGGGCGTGGGTATGGCTACACCTTC
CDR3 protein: CSASTGRGYGYTF

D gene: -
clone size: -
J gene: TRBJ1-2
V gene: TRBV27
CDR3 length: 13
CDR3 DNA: TGTGCCAGCGGTCCTAGGGAGGCCCTGGGCTACACCTTC
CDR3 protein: CASGPREALGYTF

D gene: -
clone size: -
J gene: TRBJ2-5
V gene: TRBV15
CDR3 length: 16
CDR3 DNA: TGTGCCACCAGCAGAGTTTCGTTAGCTGGGCAAGAGACCCAGTACTTC
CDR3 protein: CATSRVSLAGQETQYF

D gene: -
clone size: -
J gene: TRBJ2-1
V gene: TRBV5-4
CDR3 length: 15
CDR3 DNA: TGTGCCAGCAGCTTGCTAACTAGTGTGGCTGGTGAGCAGTTCTTC
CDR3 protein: CASSLLTSVAGEQFF

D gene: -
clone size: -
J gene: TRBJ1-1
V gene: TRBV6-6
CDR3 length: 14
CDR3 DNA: TGTGCCAGCAGTTACGTCGGACTGAACACTGAAGCTTTCTTT
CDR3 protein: CASSYVGLNTEAFF

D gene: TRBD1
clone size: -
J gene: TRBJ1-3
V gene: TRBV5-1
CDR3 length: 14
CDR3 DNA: TGCGCCAGCAGCCCCGGACAGGTGGGAAACACCATATATTTT
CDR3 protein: CASSPGQVGNTIYF

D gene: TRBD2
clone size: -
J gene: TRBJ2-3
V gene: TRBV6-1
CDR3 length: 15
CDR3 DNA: TGTGCCAGCAGTGGGAGCGGGAGTAGGGCAGATACGCAGTATTTT
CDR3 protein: CASSGSGSRADTQYF

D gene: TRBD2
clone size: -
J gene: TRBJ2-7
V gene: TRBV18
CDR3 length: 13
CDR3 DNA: TGTGCCAGCTCCCCCGGGACTAGCAACGAGCAGTACTTC
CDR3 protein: CASSPGTSNEQYF

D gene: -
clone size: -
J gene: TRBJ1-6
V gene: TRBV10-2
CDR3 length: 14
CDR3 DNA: TGCGCCAGCAGTGACCCCCTGGAGAACTCACCCCTCCACTTT
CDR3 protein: CASSDPLENSPLHF

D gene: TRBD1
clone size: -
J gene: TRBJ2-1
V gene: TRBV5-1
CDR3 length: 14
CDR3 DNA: TGCGCCAGCAGCCAAGGACAGGGAGGCAATGAGCAGTTCTTC
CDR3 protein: CASSQGQGGNEQFF

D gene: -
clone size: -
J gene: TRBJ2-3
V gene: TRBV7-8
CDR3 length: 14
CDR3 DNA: TGTGCCAGCAGCTTAGACCGGAATACAGATACGCAGTATTTT
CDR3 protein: CASSLDRNTDTQYF

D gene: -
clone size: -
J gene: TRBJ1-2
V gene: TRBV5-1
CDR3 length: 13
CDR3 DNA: TGCGCCAGCAGCTTGGTGACCTTGGGGGACTACACCTTC
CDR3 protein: CASSLVTLGDYTF

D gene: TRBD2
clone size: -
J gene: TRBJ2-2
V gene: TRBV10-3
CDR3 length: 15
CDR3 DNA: TGTGCCATCAGTCCGGGACTAGCAAACACCGGGGAGCTGTTTTTT
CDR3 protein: CAISPGLANTGELFF

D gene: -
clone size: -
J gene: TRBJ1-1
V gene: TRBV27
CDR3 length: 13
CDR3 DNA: TGTGCCAGCAGTTTACTTGAGAACACTGAAGCTTTCTTT
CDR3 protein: CASSLLENTEAFF

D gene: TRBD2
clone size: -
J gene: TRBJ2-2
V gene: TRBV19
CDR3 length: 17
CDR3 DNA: TGTGCCAGTAGTATACTAGCGGGGAAACCGAACACCGGGGAGCTGTTTTTT
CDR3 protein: CASSILAGKPNTGELFF

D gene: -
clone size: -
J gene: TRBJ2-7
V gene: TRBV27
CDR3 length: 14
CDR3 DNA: TGTGCCAGCAGTTTATCGAGGGGAGTCGACGAGCAGTACTTC
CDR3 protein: CASSLSRGVDEQYF

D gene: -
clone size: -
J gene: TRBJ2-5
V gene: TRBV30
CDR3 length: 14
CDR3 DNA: TGTGCCTGGAGTGTGACTAGGCGAGAAGAGACCCAGTACTTC
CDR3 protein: CAWSVTRREETQYF

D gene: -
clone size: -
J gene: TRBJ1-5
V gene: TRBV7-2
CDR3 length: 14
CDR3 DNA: TGTGCCAGCAGCATGACGGGCGGGGGTCAGCCCCAGCATTTT
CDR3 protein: CASSMTGGGQPQHF

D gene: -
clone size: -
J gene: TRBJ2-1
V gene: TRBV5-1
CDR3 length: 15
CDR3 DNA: TGCGCCAGCAGCGAGGGGGGGAGCCTCTACAATGAGCAGTTCTTC
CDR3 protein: CASSEGGSLYNEQFF

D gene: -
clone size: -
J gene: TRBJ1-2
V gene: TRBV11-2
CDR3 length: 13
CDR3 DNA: TGTGCCAGCAGCTGGACAGTTAACTATGGCTACACCTTC
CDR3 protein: CASSWTVNYGYTF

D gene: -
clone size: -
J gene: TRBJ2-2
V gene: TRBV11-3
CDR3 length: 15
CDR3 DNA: TGTGCCAGCAGCTTAACTGGAACGAACACCGGGGAGCTGTTTTTT
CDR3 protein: CASSLTGTNTGELFF

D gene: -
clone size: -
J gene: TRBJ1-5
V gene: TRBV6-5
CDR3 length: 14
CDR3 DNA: TGTGCCAGCAGTTCGGGACAATTCAATCAGCCCCAGCATTTT
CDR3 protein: CASSSGQFNQPQHF

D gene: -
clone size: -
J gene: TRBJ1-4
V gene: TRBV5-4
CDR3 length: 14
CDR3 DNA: TGTGCCAGCAGCTCCGGGCACCCGGGTGAAAAACTGTTTTTT
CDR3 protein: CASSSGHPGEKLFF

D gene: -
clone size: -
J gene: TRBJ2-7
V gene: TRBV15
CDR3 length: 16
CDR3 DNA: TGTGCCACCAGCAGAGAAGAAGGGCCGCGCTCCTACGAGCAGTACTTC
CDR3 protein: CATSREEGPRSYEQYF

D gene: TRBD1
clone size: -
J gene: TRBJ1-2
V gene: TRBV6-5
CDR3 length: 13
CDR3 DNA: TGTGCCAGCAGTACGGGTCCAGGGACAGGGCTCATCTTC
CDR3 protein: CASSTGPGTGLIF

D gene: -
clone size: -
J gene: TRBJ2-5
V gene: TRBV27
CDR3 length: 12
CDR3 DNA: TGTGCCAGCGGATACGTCCAAGAGACCCAGTACTTC
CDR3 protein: CASGYVQETQYF

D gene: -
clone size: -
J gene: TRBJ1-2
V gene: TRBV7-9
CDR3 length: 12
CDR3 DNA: TGTGCCAGCGCTCTGGAGCCCTATGGCTACACCTTC
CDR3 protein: CASALEPYGYTF

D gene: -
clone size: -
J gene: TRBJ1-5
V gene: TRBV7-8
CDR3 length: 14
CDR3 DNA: TGTGCCAGCAGACGGGCGGCCGCCGAGGGGCCCCAGCATTTT
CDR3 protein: CASRRAAAEGPQHF

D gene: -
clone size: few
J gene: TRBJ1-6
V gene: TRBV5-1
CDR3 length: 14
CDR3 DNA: TGCGCCAGCAGCTTGTCCCAGCCGGGTTCACCCCTCCACTTT
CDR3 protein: CASSLSQPGSPLHF

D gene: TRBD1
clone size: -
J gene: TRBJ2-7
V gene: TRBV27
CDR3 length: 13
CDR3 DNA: TGTGCCAGCACCAGACAGGGTACTTACGAGCAGTACTTC
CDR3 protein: CASTRQGTYEQYF